These 27 T cell receptor beta chains originate from one sample sequenced in a study of human T cells and chemical hapten exposure. The time point is: patch test 1, 2 weeks after DPC sensitization. Treatment denoted: therapeutic diphenylcyclopropenone sensitization with weekly scalp DPC. TCRdb analysed the RACE reads with MiXCR anew, one entry per CDR3 protein. The table includes around 380,000 distinct CDR3 sequences, 4.8% detected once. The specimen comprised whole blood, sampled in connection with sensitization to the hapten diphenylcyclopropenone (DPC). These receptor sequences come from a woman aged 50 to 60 with alopecia areata. Some clones in this sample may be carry-over from other donors' samples.

This clonotype was recorded at least ten times. This rearrangement joins TRBV20-1 to TRBJ2-2; TRBD2 aligns across 7 bases. The CDR3 is made up of 15 amino acids. CDR1 and CDR2 (germline): DFQATT, SNEGSKA (reference sequence). The V and J ends lost 6 bases and 1 base, in that order; junction bases with no gene match: 8. The CDR3 DNA sequence: TGCAGTGCCGCCGTTCGCGGGAGGAACACCGGGGAGCTGTTTTTT. This gives the protein CSAAVRGRNTGELFF.

This chain joins TRBV6-2 or TRBV6-3 and TRBJ1-5, with D maybe TRBD1 (5 bases). Trimming removed 5 bases from V and 3 bases from J, with 17 bases in between. Germline assignment: CDR1 MNHEY and CDR2 SVGEGT. The CDR3 runs to 16 residues. The DNA of the CDR3 is TGTGCCAGCAGTCACCGGGGGAGGGGCTACAATCAGCCCCAGCATTTT. Translated, it gives CASSHRGRGYNQPQHF.

This clonotype appeared many times. The chain is built from TRBV20-1 and TRBJ2-2; 9 bases fit TRBD1. In germline, CDR1 is DFQATT, CDR2 SNEGSKA (reference sequence). The CDR3 extends over 15 amino acids. Trimming removed 5 bases from V and 2 bases from J; junction bases left unmatched: 6. CDR3 region: CSARRGQGNTGELFF. In nucleotides, the CDR3 is TGCAGTGCTCGACGGGGACAGGGAAACACCGGGGAGCTGTTTTTT.

This clonotype was recorded a few times. This chain's CDR3 is CATSFGIRRTVNQPQHF. The CDR3 coding sequence is TGTGCCACCTCTTTCGGTATTCGCAGGACAGTGAATCAGCCCCAGCATTTT. The V and J genes are TRBV12-3 or TRBV12-4 and TRBJ1-5, with a possible D match to TRBD1 (6 bases). V was clipped by 10 bases and J by 4 bases, with 26 bases between them. This CDR3 comprises 17 residues.

V gene TRBV27 combines with J gene TRBJ2-1; possible D gene TRBD2, 6 bases. This CDR3 spans 16 amino acids. With 3 bases removed from V and 4 bases from J, the gap between germline ends came to 16 bases. Germline values: CDR1 MNHEY, CDR2 SMNVEV (reference sequence). The CDR3: CASSLWGAGRYNEQFF. CDR3 nucleotide sequence: TGTGCCAGCAGTTTGTGGGGAGCCGGGAGATACAATGAGCAGTTCTTC.

This clonotype has just a few counts. This sequence joins TRBV6-5 and TRBJ2-5, with TRBD2 as a possible D gene (6 bases). The CDR3 sequence is 14 residues long. Per germline, CDR1 MNHEY and CDR2 SVGAGI. Deletions cut 0 bases from V and 5 bases from J, with 10 bases between. The CDR3 bases are TGTGCCAGCAGTTACTCGGACTACGGGGAGACCCAGTACTTC. It codes for CASSYSDYGETQYF.

The chain uses TRBV12-5 and TRBJ1-1; D unresolved. This CDR3 has 12 amino acids. V gave up 7 bases and J gave up 0 bases, with 6 bases separating them. Germline V gives CDR1 LGHNT, CDR2 FRNRAP. As DNA, the CDR3 is TGTGCTAGTGCCCTCATGAACACTGAAGCTTTCTTT. Amino acid sequence: CASALMNTEAFF.

Many counts were recorded for this clonotype. V gene TRBV2 combines with J gene TRBJ2-3; D tentatively reads TRBD1 or TRBD2 (5 bases each). Between the trimmed V and J ends, which lost 8 bases and 4 bases, there was a span of 19 bases. The germline V gene has CDR1 SNHLY and CDR2 FYNNEI. The CDR3 is 15 residues long. The CDR3 DNA sequence: TGTGCCAGCGGGGGTAGGGCCATTGGTGCAGATACGCAGTATTTT. As protein: CASGGRAIGADTQYF.

This chain links TRBV5-5 with TRBJ1-1; 7 positions match TRBD1. The CDR3 totals 15 residues. Trimming at V came to 2 bases and at J to 0 bases, leaving 4 bases not matched to a gene. Germline-derived CDR1 and CDR2 are SGHKS and YYEKEE (reference sequence). The CDR3 protein is CASSFRDSMNTEAFF. In nucleotides, the CDR3 is TGTGCCAGCAGCTTCCGGGACAGCATGAACACTGAAGCTTTCTTT.

This clonotype has more than one count but fewer than ten. This rearrangement joins TRBV4-1 to TRBJ1-2; D may be TRBD1 (6 bases). CDR3 length: 14 amino acids. V lost 0 bases and J 4 bases, leaving 9 bases between the germline ends. The germline V gene has CDR1 MGHRA and CDR2 YSYEKL. CDR3 DNA: TGCGCCAGCAGCCAAGACGGGGGCGTCTATGGCTACACCTTC. Residues: CASSQDGGVYGYTF.

This clonotype was counted between two and nine times. The chain is built from TRBV6-5 and TRBJ1-2, with D uncertain. Looked up from germline, CDR1 is MNHEY and CDR2 is SVGAGI. CDR3 length: 12 residues. V shed 2 bases and J shed 7 bases, with 8 bases lying between them. The CDR3 nucleotides are TGTGCCAGCAGTTACACCGGTTCTGGCTACACCTTC. As protein: CASSYTGSGYTF.

This clonotype has at least ten counts. The chain employs TRBV6-2 or TRBV6-3 and TRBJ1-1; D may be TRBD1 (6 bases). Trimming cost V 2 bases and J 3 bases, with 10 bases left between them. The CDR3 spans 14 residues. Germline lookup yields CDR1 MNHEY and CDR2 SVGEGT. The CDR3 loop is CASSYGGRDTEAFF. CDR3 sequence (DNA): TGTGCCAGCAGTTACGGGGGCAGGGACACTGAAGCTTTCTTT.

The chain is built from TRBV2 and TRBJ1-2; no clear D. Trimming removed 7 bases at V and 1 base at J, with 13 bases between. CDR1 is SNHLY, CDR2 FYNNEI, per germline. The CDR3 runs 14 residues. CDR3 amino acids: CASTVGRDNYGYTF. For the CDR3, the DNA is TGTGCCAGCACCGTGGGTCGGGATAACTATGGCTACACCTTC.

This clonotype was picked up many times. V gene TRBV28 combines with J gene TRBJ2-2, with D possibly matching TRBD1 (7 bases). Trimming left V 0 bases short and J 5 bases short, with 10 bases between. Germline lookup yields CDR1 MDHEN and CDR2 SYDVKM. The CDR3 consists of 15 residues. The CDR3 region is CASSLWAGGTGELFF. The CDR3 DNA reads TGTGCCAGCAGTTTATGGGCAGGGGGGACCGGGGAGCTGTTTTTT.

This rearrangement joins TRBV5-1 to TRBJ1-3; no clear D. The CDR3 loop spans 17 amino acids. The germline gives CDR1 SGHRS, CDR2 YFSETQ. V was pared by 1 base and J by 0 bases, with 14 bases between. The CDR3 loop reads CASSLSGSKTSGNTIYF. The CDR3 coding sequence is TGCGCCAGCAGCTTGTCCGGCTCCAAGACCTCTGGAAACACCATATATTTT.

This clonotype was observed a few times. The chain carries TRBV7-2 and TRBJ2-6; perhaps TRBD1 as D (6 bases). CDR1 is SGHTA, CDR2 FQGNSA, per germline. This CDR3 contains 17 residues. V gave up 5 bases and J gave up 0 bases, with 14 bases separating them. The chain's CDR3 is CASSQQGPLSGANVLTF. CDR3 nucleotide sequence: TGTGCCAGCAGCCAACAGGGCCCACTCTCTGGGGCCAACGTCCTGACTTTC.

The genes are TRBV12-3 or TRBV12-4 and TRBJ1-1, with a possible D match to TRBD1 (5 bases). This CDR3 spans 13 amino acids. V lost 6 bases and J lost 10, with 18 bases in between. The CDR3 nucleotides are TGTGCCAGCAGCCCCCCAGGGAATCAGCCAGCTTTCTTT. It is translated as CASSPPGNQPAFF.

The chain joins TRBV27 to TRBJ1-2; the D is unclear. This CDR3 comprises 15 residues. CDR1 and CDR2 from the germline V gene are MNHEY and SMNVEV (reference sequence). Trimming removed 7 bases at V and 6 bases at J, with 21 bases between. Written as DNA, the CDR3 is TGTGCCAGCACCCCTCTCGGGCGGAGTATCGATGGCTACACCTTC. This codes for CASTPLGRSIDGYTF.

This clonotype was seen more than once but under ten times. The chain joins TRBV3-1 to TRBJ2-1; possibly TRBD2 for D (5 bases). Germline assignment: CDR1 LGHDT and CDR2 YNNKEL (reference sequence). Trimming removed 4 bases at V and 3 bases at J, with 10 bases between. This CDR3 has 14 amino acids. The CDR3 reads CASSLTTLYNEQFF. Written as DNA, the CDR3 is TGTGCCAGCAGCCTGACTACACTCTACAATGAGCAGTTCTTC.

This clonotype was detected many times. This chain connects TRBV4-3 to TRBJ2-3; 10 bases match TRBD2. CDR3 length equals 18 residues. Germline CDR1 is LGHNA and CDR2 is YSLEER. Losses at the gene ends were 0 bases for V and 2 bases for J; bases not matched to a gene: 8. CDR3 coding DNA: TGCGCCAGCAGCCAAGAAGGGGCAGCGGGAGGGCCCACAGATACGCAGTATTTT. Translated, it gives CASSQEGAAGGPTDTQYF.

The chain uses TRBV4-2 and TRBJ2-7, with no clear D. Germline-derived CDR1 and CDR2 are LGHNA and YNFKEQ. The CDR3 has 13 residues. V lost 0 bases, J lost 6 bases, and 9 bases lay in between. The CDR3: CASSQDQAGEQYF. CDR3 in DNA: TGTGCCAGCAGCCAAGACCAGGCCGGCGAGCAGTACTTC.

V gene TRBV7-2 combines with J gene TRBJ2-3; 11 bases fit TRBD2. Germline loops: CDR1 SGHTA, CDR2 FQGNSA. The trim removed 5 bases at V and 0 bases at J, leaving 7 bases unmatched. This CDR3 region has 17 residues. The CDR3, as DNA: TGTGCCAGCAGCCTACGACTAGCGGGAACTAGCACAGATACGCAGTATTTT. This translates into CASSLRLAGTSTDTQYF.

This clonotype has at least ten counts. This chain joins TRBV5-1 and TRBJ2-5; no clear D gene. This CDR3 is built from 15 residues. The V gene's germline CDR1 is SGHRS and CDR2 YFSETQ. V lost 1 base to trimming and J lost 3 bases, with 13 bases between them. In DNA, the CDR3 is TGCGCCAGCAGCTTGTCAGCCCTTTCCAAAGAGACCCAGTACTTC. It is translated as CASSLSALSKETQYF.

The sample holds a few counts of this clonotype. V usage is TRBV27 and J usage is TRBJ1-1; D is perhaps TRBD1 (6 bases). Trimming cost V 2 bases and J 12 bases, with 13 bases left between them. Germline CDR1 MNHEY, CDR2 SMNVEV (reference sequence). The CDR3 has 12 amino acids. The CDR3 coding sequence is TGTGCCAGCAGTTTAAGGCAGGGACAAACTTTCTTT. It specifies CASSLRQGQTFF.

This sequence joins TRBV5-5 and TRBJ1-1, with D uncertain. Germline CDR1 SGHKS, CDR2 YYEKEE (reference sequence). Trimming took 0 bases from V and 2 from J, leaving 11 bases between them. The CDR3 totals 15 residues. As DNA, the CDR3 is TGTGCCAGCAGCTTGGGACGGCCAGTAAACACTGAAGCTTTCTTT. It specifies CASSLGRPVNTEAFF.

The chain carries TRBV5-1 and TRBJ2-1; D could derive from TRBD1 or TRBD2 (5 bases each). The CDR3 length is 14 residues. Trimming took off 3 bases at V and 14 bases at J, with 21 bases between the two ends. Germline CDR1 is SGHRS and CDR2 is YFSETQ. As DNA, the CDR3 is TGCGCCAGCAGCTCCGGACACGAAAAGTGGCGGGAGTTCTTC. Encoded protein: CASSSGHEKWREFF.

The chain recombines TRBV5-8 with TRBJ2-5; D gene ambiguous. From germline, CDR1 is SGHTS and CDR2 YDEGEE. This CDR3 is 12 amino acids long. Trimming stripped 4 bases from V and 9 bases from J, with 13 bases between. The DNA for the CDR3 is TGTGCCAGCAGCGGTCAGGTCGGAGCCCAGTACTTC. It yields the protein CASSGQVGAQYF.